One T cell receptor (beta chain) is described in this entry. What it binds is unknown. The sample originates from a study of cytomegalovirus exposure and HLA in healthy donors. Broader study findings: The dataset shows that most TCR sequences were rare, while some public TCRs occurred in many donors. It was likely that a cluster of highly shared sequence variants was a sequencing artifact.

PCR involved 60 Vbeta and 13 Jbeta primers. Authors' methods: Per a later analysis, the number of unique TCR beta chains was around 79 million, of which about 11 million were shared. Assay: immunoSEQ multiplex PCR; the TCRdb copy retains only in-frame clones and omits some. V and J calls and clone size are copied from that table; D and trimming were computed from the DNA. The sample gives roughly 100,000 clones, 65% to 80% of which show up once; about 6% is in the top ten. The CDR3 contains 15 residues. The germline gives CDR1 LGHNA, CDR2 YNFKEQ. J gave up 4 bases and V 4 bases, and 4 bases lay outside the gene matches.

Sequenced: PBMCs. The receptor was derived from a male donor in good health and CMV-seronegative. The genes are TRBV4-2 and TRBJ2-5; 12 nucleotides line up with TRBD2. The CDR3 protein is CASSPLAGGRETQYF. The CDR3 coding sequence is TGTGCCAGCAGCCCCCTAGCGGGAGGGCGAGAGACCCAGTACTTC.